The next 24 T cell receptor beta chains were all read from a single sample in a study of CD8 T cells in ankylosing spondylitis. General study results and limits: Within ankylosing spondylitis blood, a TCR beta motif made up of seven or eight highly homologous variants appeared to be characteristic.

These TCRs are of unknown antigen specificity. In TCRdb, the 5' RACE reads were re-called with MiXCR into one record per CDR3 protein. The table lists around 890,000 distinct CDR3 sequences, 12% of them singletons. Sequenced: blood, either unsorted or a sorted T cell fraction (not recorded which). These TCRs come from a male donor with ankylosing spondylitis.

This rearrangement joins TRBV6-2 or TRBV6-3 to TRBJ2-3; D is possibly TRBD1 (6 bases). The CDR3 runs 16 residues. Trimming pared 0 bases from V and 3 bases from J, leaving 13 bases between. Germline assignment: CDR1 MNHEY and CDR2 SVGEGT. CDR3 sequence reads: CASSYSIRDITDTQYF. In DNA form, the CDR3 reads TGTGCCAGCAGTTACTCCATCCGGGACATTACAGATACGCAGTATTTT.

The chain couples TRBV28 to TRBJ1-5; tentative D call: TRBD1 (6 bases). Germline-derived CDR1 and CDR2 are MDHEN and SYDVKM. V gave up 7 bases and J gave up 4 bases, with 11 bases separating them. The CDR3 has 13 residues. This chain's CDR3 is CASTPTGNQPQHF. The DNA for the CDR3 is TGTGCCAGCACCCCGACAGGAAATCAGCCCCAGCATTTT.

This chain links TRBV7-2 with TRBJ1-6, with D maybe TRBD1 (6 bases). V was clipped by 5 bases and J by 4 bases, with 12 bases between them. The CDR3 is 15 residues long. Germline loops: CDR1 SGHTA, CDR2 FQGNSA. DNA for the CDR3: TGTGCCAGCAGCAGTTGGGACATTTATAATTCACCCCTCCACTTT. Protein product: CASSSWDIYNSPLHF. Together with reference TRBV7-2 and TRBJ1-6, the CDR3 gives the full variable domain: GAGVSQSPSNKVTEKGKDVELRCDPISGHTALYWYRQSLGQGLEFLIYFQGNSAPDKSGLPSDRFSAERTGGSVSTLTIQRTQQEDSAVYLCASSSWDIYNSPLHFGNGTRLTVT.

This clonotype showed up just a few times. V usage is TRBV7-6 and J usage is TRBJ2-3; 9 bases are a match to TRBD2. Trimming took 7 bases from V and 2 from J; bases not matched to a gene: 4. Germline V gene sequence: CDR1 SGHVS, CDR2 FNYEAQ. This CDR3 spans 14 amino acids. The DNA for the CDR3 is TGTGCCAGCATGCAGCGGGGGGCCACAGATACGCAGTATTTT. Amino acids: CASMQRGATDTQYF.

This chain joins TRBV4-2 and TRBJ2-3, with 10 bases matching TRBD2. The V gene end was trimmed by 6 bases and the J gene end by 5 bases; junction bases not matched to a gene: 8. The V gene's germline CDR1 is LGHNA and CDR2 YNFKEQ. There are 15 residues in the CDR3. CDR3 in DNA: TGTGCCAGCAGGAGGGGGACTAGCGTAGGAGATACGCAGTATTTT. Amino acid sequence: CASRRGTSVGDTQYF.

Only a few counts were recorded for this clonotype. The DNA of the CDR3 is TGTGCCAGCAGTTTCGGGGCCACGTCGTTTGGCACAGATACGCAGTATTTT. Its translation: CASSFGATSFGTDTQYF. This rearrangement joins TRBV5-4 to TRBJ2-3; D could derive from TRBD1 or TRBD2 (5 bases each). The V end lost 5 bases, the J end lost 1 base, and 20 bases lay between the germline ends. This CDR3 comprises 17 residues. Germline CDR1 is SGHNT and CDR2 is YYREEE (reference sequence).

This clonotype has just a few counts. The DNA for the CDR3 is TGTGCCAGCAGCCGACGGGACGGCGAAGCTTTCTTT. Translation: CASSRRDGEAFF. J is TRBJ1-1 and V is TRBV7-2, with a tentative D call TRBD1 (5 bases). Deletions cut 5 bases from V and 8 bases from J, with 12 bases between. The length of the CDR3 is 12 residues. Germline values: CDR1 SGHTA, CDR2 FQGNSA.

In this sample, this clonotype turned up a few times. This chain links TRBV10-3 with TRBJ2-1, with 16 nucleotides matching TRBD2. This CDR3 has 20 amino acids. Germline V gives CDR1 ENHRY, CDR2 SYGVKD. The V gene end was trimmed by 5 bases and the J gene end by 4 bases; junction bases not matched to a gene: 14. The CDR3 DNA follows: TGTGCCATCAGTTCCCGCCCGGGACTAGCGGGAGGGCAAGGATACAATGAGCAGTTCTTC. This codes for CAISSRPGLAGGQGYNEQFF.

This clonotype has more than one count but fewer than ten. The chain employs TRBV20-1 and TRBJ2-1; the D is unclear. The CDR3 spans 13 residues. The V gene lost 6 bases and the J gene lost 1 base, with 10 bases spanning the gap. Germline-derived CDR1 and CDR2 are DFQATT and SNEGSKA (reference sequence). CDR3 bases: TGCAGTGCCGTGGCATTTTCCTACAATGAGCAGTTCTTC. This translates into CSAVAFSYNEQFF.

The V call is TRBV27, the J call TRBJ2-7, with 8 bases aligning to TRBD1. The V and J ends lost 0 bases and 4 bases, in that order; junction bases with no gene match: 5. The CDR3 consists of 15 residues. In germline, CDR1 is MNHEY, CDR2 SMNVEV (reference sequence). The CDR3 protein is CASSLSGRTGYEQYF. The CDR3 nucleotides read TGTGCCAGCAGTTTATCGGGGCGGACAGGGTACGAGCAGTACTTC.

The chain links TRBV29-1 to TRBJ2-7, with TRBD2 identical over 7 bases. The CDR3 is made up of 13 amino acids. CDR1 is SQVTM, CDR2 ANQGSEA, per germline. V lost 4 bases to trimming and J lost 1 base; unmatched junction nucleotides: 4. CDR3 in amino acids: CSVGGGGSYEQYF. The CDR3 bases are TGCAGCGTTGGGGGCGGGGGATCCTACGAGCAGTACTTC.

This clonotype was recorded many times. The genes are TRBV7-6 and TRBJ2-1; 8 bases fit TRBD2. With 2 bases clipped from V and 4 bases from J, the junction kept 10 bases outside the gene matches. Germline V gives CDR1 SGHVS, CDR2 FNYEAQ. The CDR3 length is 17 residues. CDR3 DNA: TGTGCCAGCAGCTTACCCCGGACTAGCCCCGGTTACAATGAGCAGTTCTTC. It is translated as CASSLPRTSPGYNEQFF. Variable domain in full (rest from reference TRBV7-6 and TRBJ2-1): GAGVSQSPRYKVTKRGQDVALRCDPISGHVSLYWYRQALGQGPEFLTYFNYEAQQDKSGLPNDRFSAERPEGSISTLTIQRTEQRDSAMYRCASSLPRTSPGYNEQFFGPGTRLTVL.

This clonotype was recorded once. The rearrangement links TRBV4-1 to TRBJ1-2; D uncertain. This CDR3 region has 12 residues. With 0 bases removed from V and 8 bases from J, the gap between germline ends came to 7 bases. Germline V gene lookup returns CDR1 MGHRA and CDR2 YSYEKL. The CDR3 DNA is TGCGCCAGCAGCCAAGAATATGGGGGCTACACCTTC. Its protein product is CASSQEYGGYTF.

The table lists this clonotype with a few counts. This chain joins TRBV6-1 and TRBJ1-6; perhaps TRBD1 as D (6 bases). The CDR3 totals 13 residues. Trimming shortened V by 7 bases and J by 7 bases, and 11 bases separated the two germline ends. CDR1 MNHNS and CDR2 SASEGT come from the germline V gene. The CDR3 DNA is TGTGCCAGCACCGGGGGGCCGAATTCACCCCTCCACTTT. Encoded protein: CASTGGPNSPLHF.

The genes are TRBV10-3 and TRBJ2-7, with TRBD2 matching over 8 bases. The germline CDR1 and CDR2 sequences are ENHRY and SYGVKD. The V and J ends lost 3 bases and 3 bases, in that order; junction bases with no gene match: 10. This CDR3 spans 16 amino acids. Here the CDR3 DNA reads TGTGCCATCAGTGAAAGGTCAACCCTAGCGGGCTACGAGCAGTACTTC. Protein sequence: CAISERSTLAGYEQYF.

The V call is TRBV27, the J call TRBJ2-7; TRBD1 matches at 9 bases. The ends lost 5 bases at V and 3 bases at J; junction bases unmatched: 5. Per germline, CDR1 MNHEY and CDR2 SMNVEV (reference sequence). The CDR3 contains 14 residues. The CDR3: CASSPKGQGYEQYF. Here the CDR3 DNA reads TGTGCCAGCAGTCCGAAGGGACAGGGCTACGAGCAGTACTTC.

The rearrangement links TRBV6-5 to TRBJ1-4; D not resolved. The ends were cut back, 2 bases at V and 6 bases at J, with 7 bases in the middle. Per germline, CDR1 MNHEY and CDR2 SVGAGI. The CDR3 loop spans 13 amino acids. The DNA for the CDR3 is TGTGCCAGCAGTTACCTGATGGATGAAAAACTGTTTTTT. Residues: CASSYLMDEKLFF.

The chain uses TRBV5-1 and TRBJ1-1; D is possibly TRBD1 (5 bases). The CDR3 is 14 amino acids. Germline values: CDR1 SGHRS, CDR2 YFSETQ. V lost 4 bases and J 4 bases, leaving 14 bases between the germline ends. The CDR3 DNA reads TGCGCCAGCAGCCTTCGGGGGGAGAGCACTGAAGCTTTCTTT. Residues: CASSLRGESTEAFF.

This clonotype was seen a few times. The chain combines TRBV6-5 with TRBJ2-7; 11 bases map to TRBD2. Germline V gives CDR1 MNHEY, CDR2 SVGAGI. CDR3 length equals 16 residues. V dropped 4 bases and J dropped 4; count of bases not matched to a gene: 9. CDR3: CASSSPGTSGKYEQYF. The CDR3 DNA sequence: TGTGCCAGCAGTTCCCCCGGGACTAGCGGAAAATACGAGCAGTACTTC.

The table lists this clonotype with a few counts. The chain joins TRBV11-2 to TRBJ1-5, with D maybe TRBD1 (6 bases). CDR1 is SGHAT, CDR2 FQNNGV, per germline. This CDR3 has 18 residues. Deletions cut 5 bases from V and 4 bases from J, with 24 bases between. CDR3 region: CASSPMTDRLSTNQPQHF. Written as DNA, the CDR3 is TGTGCCAGCAGCCCAATGACCGACAGGCTCTCTACTAATCAGCCCCAGCATTTT.

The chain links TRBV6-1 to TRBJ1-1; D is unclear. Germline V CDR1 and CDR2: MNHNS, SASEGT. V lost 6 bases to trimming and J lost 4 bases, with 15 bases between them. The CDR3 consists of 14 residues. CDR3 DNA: TGTGCCAGCAGGCCCCCGGACGGGATCACTGAAGCTTTCTTT. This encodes CASRPPDGITEAFF.

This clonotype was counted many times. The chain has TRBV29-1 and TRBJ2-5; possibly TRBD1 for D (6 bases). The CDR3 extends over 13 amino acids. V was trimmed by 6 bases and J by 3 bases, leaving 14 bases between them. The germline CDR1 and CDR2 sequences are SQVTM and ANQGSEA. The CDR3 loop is CSVVQGWKETQYF. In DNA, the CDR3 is TGCAGCGTGGTACAGGGTTGGAAAGAGACCCAGTACTTC.

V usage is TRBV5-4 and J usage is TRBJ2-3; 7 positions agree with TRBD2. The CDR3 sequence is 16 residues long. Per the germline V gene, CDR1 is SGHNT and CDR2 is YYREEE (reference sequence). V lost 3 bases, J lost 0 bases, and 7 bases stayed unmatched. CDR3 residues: CASSSGTTLSTDTQYF. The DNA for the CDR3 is TGTGCCAGCAGCTCAGGGACTACCCTCAGCACAGATACGCAGTATTTT.

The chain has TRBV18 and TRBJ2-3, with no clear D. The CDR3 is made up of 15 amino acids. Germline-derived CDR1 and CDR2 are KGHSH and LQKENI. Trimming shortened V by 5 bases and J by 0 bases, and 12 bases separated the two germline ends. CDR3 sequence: CASSRAKQSTDTQYF. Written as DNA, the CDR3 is TGTGCCAGCTCAAGGGCGAAGCAGAGCACAGATACGCAGTATTTT.